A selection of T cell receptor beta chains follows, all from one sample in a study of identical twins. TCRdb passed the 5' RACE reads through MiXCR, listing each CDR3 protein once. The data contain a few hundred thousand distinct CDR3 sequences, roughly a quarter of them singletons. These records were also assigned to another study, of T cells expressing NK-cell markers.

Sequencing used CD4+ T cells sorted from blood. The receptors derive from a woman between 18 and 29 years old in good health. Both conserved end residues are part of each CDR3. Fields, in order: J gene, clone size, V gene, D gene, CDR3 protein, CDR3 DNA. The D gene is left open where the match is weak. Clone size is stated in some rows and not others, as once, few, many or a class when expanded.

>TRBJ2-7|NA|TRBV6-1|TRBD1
CAVRGQGRGEQYF
TGTGCCGTGCGGGGACAGGGGAGGGGGGAGCAGTACTTC
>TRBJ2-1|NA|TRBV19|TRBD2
CASSGTSTDEQFF
TGTGCCAGTAGTGGGACTAGTACAGATGAGCAGTTCTTC
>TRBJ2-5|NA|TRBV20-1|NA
CSGGQVQTQYF
TGCAGTGGAGGTCAAGTGCAGACCCAGTACTTC
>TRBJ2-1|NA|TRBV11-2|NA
CASTTMGGEYYNEQFF
TGTGCCAGCACCACGATGGGGGGCGAGTACTACAATGAGCAGTTCTTC
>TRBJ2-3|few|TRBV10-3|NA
CASNAGIKDTQYF
TGTGCCTCCAACGCGGGAATCAAAGATACGCAGTATTTT
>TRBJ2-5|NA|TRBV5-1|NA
CASSLLGQIQETQYF
TGCGCCAGCAGCTTGTTAGGACAGATCCAAGAGACCCAGTACTTC
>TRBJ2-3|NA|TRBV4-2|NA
CASSQQLVSTMGFTDTQYF
TGTGCCAGCAGCCAACAACTAGTATCCACCATGGGGTTCACAGATACGCAGTATTTT
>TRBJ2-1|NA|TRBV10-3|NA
CAISGTGAYNEQFF
TGTGCCATCAGCGGGACCGGCGCCTACAATGAGCAGTTCTTC
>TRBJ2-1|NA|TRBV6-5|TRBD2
CASVGGTSGYNEQFF
TGTGCCAGCGTTGGGGGGACTAGCGGTTACAATGAGCAGTTCTTC
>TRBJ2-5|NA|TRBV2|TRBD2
CASSSGGGAQETQYF
TGTGCCAGCTCGTCCGGCGGGGGGGCCCAAGAGACCCAGTACTTC